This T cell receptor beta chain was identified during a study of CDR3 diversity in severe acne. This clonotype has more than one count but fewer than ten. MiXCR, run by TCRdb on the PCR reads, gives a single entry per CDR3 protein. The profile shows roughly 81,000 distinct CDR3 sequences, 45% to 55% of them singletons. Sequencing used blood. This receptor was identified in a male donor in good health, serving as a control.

The CDR3 loop reads CASSRDRAYNEQFF. The CDR3 region has the DNA TGTGCCAGCAGCAGGGACAGGGCCTACAATGAGCAGTTCTTC. This chain connects TRBV7-9 to TRBJ2-1; 9 nucleotides match TRBD1. V shed 5 bases and J 2 bases; nucleotides not matched to a gene: 1. CDR3 length: 14 amino acids. Germline CDR1 SEHNR, CDR2 FQNEAQ (reference sequence).